These 20 T cell receptor beta chains share one sample of origin, sequenced in a study of response to subunit inactivated influenza vaccine. In TCRdb, the RT-PCR reads were re-called with MiXCR into one record per CDR3 protein. The profile shows hundreds of thousands of distinct CDR3 sequences, around 10% of them singletons. The data were also submitted as part of a second study, on T cells expressing NK-cell markers. This second study says: The authors made TCR beta cDNA libraries by 5'RACE template switching. This switching added a universal primer site and UMIs.

The starting material was PBMCs from blood, obtained on the day of vaccination. Every receptor here comes from a man over 45 who received an inactivated influenza vaccine.

A word on this clonotype: A read error may explain this, as a much larger clone is one base away. The J gene is TRBJ2-7, the V gene TRBV21-1. TRBV21-1 has pseudogene status. The CDR3 is made up of 13 amino acids. The CDR3: CTLPSGSPYEQYF. DNA of the CDR3: TGTACCTTACCAAGCGGGAGTCCCTACGAGCAGTACTTC.

This clonotype was observed a few times. V is TRBV2 and J is TRBJ1-3; D may be TRBD1 (6 bases). Trimming pared 6 bases from V and 0 bases from J, leaving 18 bases between. Germline CDR1 is SNHLY and CDR2 is FYNNEI. CDR3 size: 17 residues. Here the CDR3 reads CASSLYRADSSGNTIYF. As DNA, the CDR3 is TGTGCCAGCAGCCTATACAGGGCAGACAGCTCTGGAAACACCATATATTTT.

This clonotype has a count of ten or more. The chain employs TRBV5-6 and TRBJ1-6; no definite D call. V gave up 1 base and J gave up 5 bases, with 22 bases separating them. The CDR3 extends over 19 amino acids. CDR1 and CDR2 (germline): SGHDT, YYEEEE. CDR3 sequence: CASSLRLSGSSSNNSPLHF. The DNA for the CDR3 is TGTGCCAGCAGCTTGCGGCTGTCAGGATCAAGTAGCAATAATTCACCCCTCCACTTT.

There are many counts of this clonotype. The chain carries TRBV12-3 or TRBV12-4 and TRBJ2-4; D unclear. The CDR3 covers 16 residues. Trimming removed 4 bases at V and 3 bases at J, with 16 bases between. The CDR3 protein is CASSSKQELVKNIQYF. DNA of the CDR3: TGTGCCAGCAGTTCAAAGCAGGAGTTGGTCAAAAACATTCAGTACTTC.

Many counts were recorded for this clonotype. This chain joins TRBV24-1 and TRBJ1-1; D is uncertain. V lost 1 base to trimming and J lost 1 base, with 3 bases between them. The V gene's germline CDR1 is KGHDR and CDR2 SFDVKD. CDR3 length: 13 amino acids. CDR3 region: CATSDFGNTEAFF. CDR3 in DNA: TGTGCCACCAGTGATTTTGGGAACACTGAAGCTTTCTTT.

J is TRBJ1-5 and V is TRBV20-1; 10 bases line up with TRBD1. Germline loops: CDR1 DFQATT, CDR2 SNEGSKA (reference sequence). The CDR3 sequence is 15 residues long. The V gene end was trimmed by 5 bases and the J gene end by 2 bases; junction bases not matched to a gene: 6. CDR3 in DNA: TGCAGTGCTCGCTCCGGGACAGGGGGCAATCAGCCCCAGCATTTT. Encoded protein: CSARSGTGGNQPQHF.

This clonotype showed up many times. J is TRBJ2-3 and V is TRBV7-6, with D perhaps being TRBD1 or TRBD2 (5 bases each). This CDR3 has 18 residues. With 3 bases removed from V and 0 bases from J, the gap between germline ends came to 19 bases. Germline V gene sequence: CDR1 SGHVS, CDR2 FNYEAQ. CDR3 sequence: CASSLVRRGQYSTDTQYF. The CDR3 coding sequence is TGTGCCAGCAGCTTGGTTCGTCGGGGCCAGTATAGCACAGATACGCAGTATTTT.

The DNA of the CDR3 is TGCAGTGCTAGAGGCCGGGACAGTGCCTACGAGCAGTACTTC. Residues: CSARGRDSAYEQYF. The chain combines TRBV20-1 with TRBJ2-7, with 7 bases matching TRBD1. Germline-derived CDR1 and CDR2 are DFQATT and SNEGSKA (reference sequence). The CDR3 has 14 residues. V lost 1 base, J lost 2 bases, and 5 bases stayed unmatched.

The J gene is TRBJ2-7, the V gene TRBV28; 12 bases align to TRBD2. This CDR3 has 15 residues. Germline CDR1 reads MDHEN; CDR2 reads SYDVKM. V shed 3 bases and J 7 bases; nucleotides not matched to a gene: 7. This CDR3 reads CASSFSTSGSGEQYF. The DNA of the CDR3 is TGTGCCAGCAGTTTCTCGACTAGCGGGAGTGGGGAGCAGTACTTC.

The V gene is TRBV29-1, the J gene TRBJ1-1; D is perhaps TRBD1 (5 bases). Germline V gives CDR1 SQVTM, CDR2 ANQGSEA. Trimming pared 4 bases from V and 4 bases from J, leaving 13 bases between. The CDR3 totals 13 residues. The CDR3 DNA reads as TGCAGCGTTGGCAGGGCTTTTGGCACTGAAGCTTTCTTT. Protein: CSVGRAFGTEAFF.

This clonotype was found a few times. The chain carries TRBV4-3 and TRBJ2-3; D is uncertain. CDR1 and CDR2 (germline): LGHNA, YSLEER. The CDR3 sequence is 15 residues long. The ends were cut back, 0 bases at V and 1 base at J, with 8 bases in the middle. CDR3 nucleotide sequence: TGCGCCAGCAGCCAAGAGCCGGCGGGCACAGATACGCAGTATTTT. Residues: CASSQEPAGTDTQYF.

The gene calls are TRBV15 and TRBJ2-2; the D is unclear. Trimming left V 0 bases short and J 3 bases short, with 5 bases between. The CDR3 length is 14 residues. Germline CDR1 reads LNHNV; CDR2 reads YYDKDF (reference sequence). The CDR3 DNA sequence: TGTGCCACCAGCAGAGATCCGTACACCGGGGAGCTGTTTTTT. Its translation: CATSRDPYTGELFF. Using reference TRBV15 and TRBJ2-2 for the parts outside the CDR3, the full variable domain is DAMVIQNPRYQVTQFGKPVTLSCSQTLNHNVMYWYQQKSSQAPKLLFHYYDKDFNNEADTPDNFQSRRPNTSFCFLDIRSPGLGDTAMYLCATSRDPYTGELFFGEGSRLTVL.

The J gene is TRBJ2-1, the V gene TRBV7-9; 9 bases line up with TRBD1. Trimming cost V 3 bases and J 9 bases; bases outside gene matches: 9. Looked up from germline, CDR1 is SEHNR and CDR2 is FQNEAQ (reference sequence). The CDR3 loop spans 15 amino acids. This CDR3 reads CASSLAGTGSAEQFF. The CDR3 coding sequence is TGTGCCAGCAGCTTGGCCGGGACAGGGTCCGCTGAGCAGTTCTTC.

In its sample, this clonotype was seen a few times. The chain uses TRBV6-4 and TRBJ2-3; no reliable D call. Germline V gene sequence: CDR1 MRHNA, CDR2 SNTAGT. V was pared by 4 bases and J by 2 bases, with 7 bases between. This CDR3 spans 13 amino acids. CDR3 bases: TGTGCCAGCAGTGTCTACTACACAGATACGCAGTATTTT. Translation gives CASSVYYTDTQYF.

This clonotype was picked up a small number of times. The V gene is TRBV7-9, the J gene TRBJ2-2; D not resolved. From germline, CDR1 is SEHNR and CDR2 FQNEAQ (reference sequence). The V and J ends lost 3 bases and 1 base respectively, with 6 bases between them. The CDR3 is 14 residues long. The CDR3 here is CASSFDGNTGELFF. The CDR3 region has the DNA TGTGCCAGCAGCTTCGACGGGAACACCGGGGAGCTGTTTTTT.

This clonotype was counted at least ten times. The chain couples TRBV29-1 to TRBJ2-7; 7 nucleotides agree with TRBD2. Germline CDR1 SQVTM, CDR2 ANQGSEA. The J segment lost 4 bases and the V segment lost 3 bases, leaving 3 bases of the junction unmatched. The CDR3 sequence is 12 residues long. CDR3 nucleotide sequence: TGCAGCGTTGACGGGGGGAGGTACGAGCAGTACTTC. Protein product: CSVDGGRYEQYF.

This clonotype was seen more than once but under ten times. The J gene is TRBJ2-7, the V gene TRBV28, with unresolved D. This CDR3 is 11 amino acids long. Germline CDR1 MDHEN, CDR2 SYDVKM. V lost 10 bases and J lost 2, with 9 bases in between. The CDR3 DNA sequence: TGTGCCACCGAAGGTACCTACGAGCAGTACTTC. This gives the protein CATEGTYEQYF.

The chain is built from TRBV20-1 and TRBJ2-7, with TRBD1 matching over 10 bases. This CDR3 region has 15 residues. V was clipped by 5 bases and J by 1 base; unmatched bases: 8. Germline V gene lookup returns CDR1 DFQATT and CDR2 SNEGSKA (reference sequence). CDR3 DNA sequence: TGCAGTGCTTCCTTAGGACAGGGGGTATCCTACGAGCAGTACTTC. Its protein product is CSASLGQGVSYEQYF.

This clonotype has more than one count but fewer than ten. The CDR3 nucleotides are TGCGCCAGCAGCTTGGGGACAGGGGGCTGGGAGCAGTACTTC. It encodes CASSLGTGGWEQYF. The J gene is TRBJ2-7, the V gene TRBV5-1; 11 nucleotides align to TRBD1. The germline gives CDR1 SGHRS, CDR2 YFSETQ. V shed 0 bases and J 7 bases; nucleotides not matched to a gene: 3. The CDR3 loop spans 14 amino acids.

This clonotype was counted between two and nine times. The V call is TRBV12-3 or TRBV12-4, the J call TRBJ2-3; D unresolved. Trimming removed 7 bases from V and 12 bases from J, with 5 bases in between. The CDR3 is 8 amino acids. The CDR3 here is CASTPQYF. CDR3 nucleotide sequence: TGTGCCAGCACCCCCCAGTATTTT.